The next 24 T cell receptor beta chains were all read from a single sample in a study of shared clonotypes between healthy human individuals. TCRdb keeps only in-frame clones here, not all; method: immunoSEQ multiplex PCR. In the table there are around 1.4 million clones, approximately 98.5% of which are singletons. Material: naive CD4+ T cells sorted from blood. Subset here: CD45RA+ positively selected. These receptor sequences come from a man younger than 40 in good health.

The V gene is TRBV11-1, the J gene TRBJ1-1; D not resolved. Germline assignment: CDR1 SGHAT and CDR2 FQDESV (reference sequence). V gave up 0 bases and J gave up 0 bases, with 5 bases separating them. CDR3 length: 14 amino acids. The CDR3 coding sequence is TGTGCCAGCAGCTTAGCGGTATTGAACACTGAAGCTTTCTTT. Translation gives CASSLAVLNTEAFF.

This sequence joins TRBV9 and TRBJ2-3; 12 bases fit TRBD1. This CDR3 region has 16 residues. Trimming cost V 4 bases and J 4 bases; bases outside gene matches: 7. CDR1 is SGDLS and CDR2 is YYNGEE in the germline V gene. CDR3 sequence (DNA): TGTGCCAGCAGCCGCGCGGGGACAGGGGGCCCAGATACGCAGTATTTT. It specifies CASSRAGTGGPDTQYF.

The rearrangement uses TRBV4-1 and TRBJ1-1; D gene ambiguous. The CDR3 is 16 amino acids. V gave up 0 bases and J gave up 1 base, with 12 bases separating them. Germline V lookup: CDR1 MGHRA, CDR2 YSYEKL. The CDR3 here is CASSQEVGRRNTEAFF. Here the CDR3 DNA reads TGCGCCAGCAGCCAAGAGGTGGGGAGAAGGAACACTGAAGCTTTCTTT.

This clone was observed a single time. Other DNA sequences in the same sample also yield this CDR3. CDR3 residues: CASSPQGPGTGELFF. CDR3 sequence (DNA): TGTGCCAGCTCACCACAGGGGCCGGGCACCGGGGAGCTGTTTTTT. V is TRBV18 and J is TRBJ2-2, with D perhaps matching TRBD1 (5 bases). Germline V gene lookup returns CDR1 KGHSH and CDR2 LQKENI. V gave up 1 base and J gave up 4 bases, with 10 bases separating them. The CDR3 spans 15 residues.

The gene calls are TRBV29-1 and TRBJ2-7; 9 nucleotides agree with TRBD1. Trimming cost V 7 bases and J 1 base; bases outside gene matches: 8. The CDR3 covers 14 residues. The germline CDR1 and CDR2 sequences are SQVTM and ANQGSEA. DNA for the CDR3: TGCAGCGGTAGTCGCGGGACAGGGTCCTACGAGCAGTACTTC. Amino acids: CSGSRGTGSYEQYF.

The chain is built from TRBV5-4 and TRBJ2-1, with 12 positions matching TRBD2. Losses at the gene ends were 0 bases for V and 6 bases for J; bases not matched to a gene: 4. The CDR3 has 16 amino acids. The germline V gene encodes CDR1 SGHNT and CDR2 YYREEE (reference sequence). The CDR3 sequence is CASSLGSSGRANEQFF. In DNA, the CDR3 is TGTGCCAGCAGCTTGGGGTCTAGCGGGAGGGCCAATGAGCAGTTCTTC.

The rearrangement links TRBV6-5 to TRBJ2-7; 10 positions match TRBD2. Unmatched junction bases numbered 10, after V lost 7 bases and J lost 4 bases. This CDR3 is 15 amino acids long. Germline V gives CDR1 MNHEY, CDR2 SVGAGI. CDR3 in amino acids: CASIGGTSGIYEQYF. CDR3 DNA sequence: TGTGCCAGCATCGGCGGTACTAGCGGGATTTACGAGCAGTACTTC.

This chain connects TRBV10-3 to TRBJ1-1, with a weak D call TRBD1 (6 bases). V was trimmed by 11 bases and J by 0 bases, leaving 13 bases between them. Per germline, CDR1 ENHRY and CDR2 SYGVKD. This CDR3 is built from 13 residues. The CDR3 loop reads CAGNRELNTEAFF. For the CDR3, the DNA is TGTGCCGGAAACAGGGAATTGAACACTGAAGCTTTCTTT.

The chain combines TRBV2 with TRBJ1-5; D gene unclear. The CDR3 is 14 amino acids. The V gene lost 7 bases and the J gene lost 4 bases, with 14 bases spanning the gap. Germline lookup yields CDR1 SNHLY and CDR2 FYNNEI. Written as DNA, the CDR3 is TGTGCCAGCAATAACCGGGAGAGAAATCAGCCCCAGCATTTT. Its protein product is CASNNRERNQPQHF.

With regard to this clone: Additional DNA sequences in this sample encode the identical CDR3. The rearrangement joins TRBV7-3 to TRBJ2-1, with D possibly being TRBD2 (6 bases). There are 16 residues in the CDR3. Looked up from germline, CDR1 is SGHTA and CDR2 is FQGTGA. Trimming removed 2 bases from V and 1 base from J, with 12 bases in between. The CDR3 DNA is TGTGCCAGCAGCTTAGGAGGGAGTGGTTCCTACAATGAGCAGTTCTTC. Amino acids: CASSLGGSGSYNEQFF.

The chain carries TRBV10-3 and TRBJ1-5; D gene uncertain. The germline V and J ends were trimmed by 11 bases and 0 bases, with 14 bases remaining between them. This CDR3 has 14 residues. Germline V lookup: CDR1 ENHRY, CDR2 SYGVKD. The CDR3 coding sequence is TGTGCCTCAAAACCCGGTAATAGCAATCAGCCCCAGCATTTT. This sequence encodes CASKPGNSNQPQHF.

This clone was recorded only once. The chain couples TRBV11-2 to TRBJ2-7, with 14 bases aligning to TRBD2. The CDR3 consists of 15 residues. Germline CDR1 SGHAT, CDR2 FQNNGV. V shed 5 bases and J 4 bases; nucleotides not matched to a gene: 4. For the CDR3, the DNA is TGTGCCAGCAGCGCCAGACTAGCGGGAGGGTACGAGCAGTACTTC. Translation: CASSARLAGGYEQYF.

This chain uses TRBV7-6 with TRBJ1-1; no clear D gene. The CDR3 has 13 amino acids. Trimming cost V 5 bases and J 3 bases, with 10 bases left between them. Germline V gene data show CDR1 as SGHVS and CDR2 as FNYEAQ. CDR3 loop: CASSAVFDTEAFF. The DNA for the CDR3 is TGTGCCAGCAGCGCGGTATTTGACACTGAAGCTTTCTTT.

The V call is TRBV5-1, the J call TRBJ2-3; no clear D. Germline CDR1 is SGHRS and CDR2 is YFSETQ. V was clipped by 6 bases and J by 2 bases, with 7 bases between them. The CDR3 runs to 12 residues. The DNA for the CDR3 is TGCGCCAGCAAGGGTGACACAGATACGCAGTATTTT. It specifies CASKGDTDTQYF.

Only one count was recorded for this clone. The J gene is TRBJ2-1, the V gene TRBV6-6, with unresolved D. This CDR3 has 15 residues. The V and J ends lost 5 bases and 0 bases respectively, with 11 bases between them. Germline V gene lookup returns CDR1 MNHNY and CDR2 SVGAGI (reference sequence). The CDR3 DNA sequence: TGTGCCAGCAGTCCGGACGCGTCCTCCTACAATGAGCAGTTCTTC. Amino acids: CASSPDASSYNEQFF.

To note about this clone: Other DNA variants within this sample encode the same CDR3. The chain joins TRBV2 to TRBJ2-5; no reliable D call. V dropped 5 bases and J dropped 4 bases, with 5 bases sitting between them. CDR3 length: 11 residues. Germline V gives CDR1 SNHLY, CDR2 FYNNEI. CDR3 loop: CASSPVETQYF. The CDR3 nucleotides are TGTGCCAGCAGTCCCGTAGAGACCCAGTACTTC.

This clone is a singleton in its sample. The V gene is TRBV7-9, the J gene TRBJ2-7; TRBD1 aligns across 7 bases. V trimming: 4 bases; J trimming: 12 bases; junction bases outside the gene matches: 12. In germline, CDR1 is SEHNR, CDR2 FQNEAQ (reference sequence). The CDR3 is 13 amino acids. The CDR3 DNA follows: TGTGCCAGCAGCTCTTTACTAGGGGGCCTATGGTACTTC. Protein sequence: CASSSLLGGLWYF.

The V gene is TRBV18, the J gene TRBJ2-5; TRBD1 is a possible D gene (6 bases). Trimming left V 1 base short and J 4 bases short, with 7 bases between. The CDR3 totals 13 residues. Germline V gives CDR1 KGHSH, CDR2 LQKENI. CDR3 protein: CASSPRGRETQYF. The CDR3 DNA is TGTGCCAGCTCACCACGGGGGCGAGAGACCCAGTACTTC.

The genes are TRBV6-6 and TRBJ1-1; D is possibly TRBD1 (6 bases). The V end lost 2 bases, the J end lost 4 bases, and 11 bases lay between the germline ends. CDR3 size: 14 residues. CDR1 MNHNY and CDR2 SVGAGI come from the germline V gene (reference sequence). The CDR3 sequence: CASSYTGRVTEAFF. CDR3 nucleotides: TGTGCCAGCAGTTACACAGGGAGGGTCACTGAAGCTTTCTTT.

V is TRBV28 and J is TRBJ1-4; TRBD1 agrees at 7 bases. This CDR3 is 16 amino acids long. V gave up 6 bases and J gave up 3 bases; unmatched junction bases: 10. Germline CDR1 is MDHEN and CDR2 is SYDVKM. CDR3: CASSTPQGVPNEKLFF. CDR3 nucleotide sequence: TGTGCCAGCAGCACCCCCCAGGGGGTCCCTAATGAAAAACTGTTTTTT.

The V gene is TRBV19, the J gene TRBJ2-1; TRBD1 matches 9 bases. The germline V gene has CDR1 LNHDA and CDR2 SQIVND (reference sequence). J was trimmed by 3 bases and V by 5 bases; bases with no gene match: 20. There are 20 residues in the CDR3. Here the CDR3 reads CASSSRTGAHSVSGYNEQFF. The CDR3 DNA reads TGTGCCAGTAGTTCCAGGACAGGGGCGCATTCCGTGTCGGGCTACAATGAGCAGTTCTTC.

The rearrangement uses TRBV5-1 and TRBJ2-5; D unclear. The CDR3 runs to 16 residues. The germline V gene has CDR1 SGHRS and CDR2 YFSETQ. The V end was cut by 4 bases, the J end by 4 bases, with 20 bases between. The CDR3 spells CASSRPGSSARETQYF. The CDR3 coding sequence is TGCGCCAGCAGCCGCCCTGGGTCGTCCGCGCGAGAGACCCAGTACTTC.

The chain links TRBV5-1 to TRBJ1-5, with 9 bases that match TRBD1. The junction had 8 bases not matched to a gene; V was cut back by 4 bases and J by 6 bases. CDR1 and CDR2 from the germline V gene are SGHRS and YFSETQ. CDR3 length: 15 amino acids. The CDR3 coding sequence is TGCGCCAGCAGCCCAGGGACAGGGTATCGTCAGCCCCAGCATTTT. Its protein is CASSPGTGYRQPQHF. Looking up the rest from reference TRBV5-1 and TRBJ1-5 gives the full variable domain: KAGVTQTPRYLIKTRGQQVTLSCSPISGHRSVSWYQQTPGQGLQFLFEYFSETQRNKGNFPGRFSGRQFSNSRSEMNVSTLELGDSALYLCASSPGTGYRQPQHFGDGTRLSIL.

The chain recombines TRBV2 with TRBJ2-1; 10 bases are a match to TRBD2. The CDR3 runs 19 residues. Germline CDR1 reads SNHLY; CDR2 reads FYNNEI. J was trimmed by 0 bases and V by 4 bases; bases with no gene match: 12. The CDR3 sequence: CASSVSSGRVPSSYNEQFF. CDR3 in DNA: TGTGCCAGCAGTGTGTCCAGCGGGAGGGTCCCGAGCTCCTACAATGAGCAGTTCTTC.